This is a list of T cell receptor beta chains from one sample in a study of blood T cell repertoires in COVID-19. Measured with immunoSEQ multiplex PCR; TCRdb has only the in-frame clones, and not every one. The sample lists 200,000 to 300,000 clones; just under 90% were seen once. What was sequenced was peripheral blood. The receptors derive from a woman in her forties with acute or convalescent COVID-19. Both conserved end residues are part of each CDR3. D genes are given only for firm matches. Size values are once, few and many counts, or a class for expanded clones, and some rows have none.

d_call	clone_size	j_call	v_call	cdr3_aa	cdr3_nt
TRBD2	.	TRBJ2-5	TRBV3-1/TRBV3-2	CASSQKRRRGAQETQYF	TGTGCCAGCAGCCAAAAGCGTCGGCGGGGGGCACAAGAGACCCAGTACTTC
TRBD1	.	TRBJ1-4	TRBV14	CASSLTRQGRRNEKLFF	TGTGCCAGCAGCCTAACCCGACAGGGGAGAAGGAATGAAAAACTGTTTTTT
.	.	TRBJ1-2	TRBV29-1	CSVDLQGRGYGYTF	TGCAGCGTTGATCTTCAGGGTCGCGGCTATGGCTACACCTTC
TRBD1	.	TRBJ2-3	TRBV29-1	CSTLRDRASDTQYF	TGCAGTACGCTAAGGGACAGGGCGTCAGATACGCAGTATTTT
.	.	TRBJ1-1	TRBV29-1	CSGRQAQGTEAFF	TGCAGCGGCCGACAGGCCCAGGGGACTGAAGCTTTCTTT
TRBD2	.	TRBJ2-5	TRBV6-4	CASSSSGLAGETQYF	TGTGCCAGCAGTTCCTCGGGACTAGCGGGAGAGACCCAGTACTTC
.	.	TRBJ1-4	TRBV27	CASSGNEKLFF	TGTGCCAGCAGTGGCAATGAAAAACTGTTTTTT
.	.	TRBJ1-4	TRBV7-8	CASSLALLVGTGTEKNEKLFF	TGTGCCAGCAGCTTAGCGCTCTTGGTTGGTACAGGGACGGAGAAAAATGAAAAACTGTTTTTT
.	.	TRBJ1-2	TRBV19	CASIGQFLYGYTF	TGTGCCAGTATTGGGCAGTTTTTGTATGGCTACACCTTC
.	.	TRBJ2-2	TRBV6-5	CASSARGGELFF	TGTGCCAGCTCCGCAAGGGGCGGGGAGCTGTTTTTT
.	.	TRBJ2-3	TRBV19	CASSISGDVGTDTQYF	TGTGCCAGTAGTATTTCGGGGGACGTTGGCACAGATACGCAGTATTTT
.	once	TRBJ2-2	TRBV15	CATSNFLQGSTGELFF	TGTGCCACCAGCAACTTCCTACAGGGCTCAACCGGGGAGCTGTTTTTT
TRBD1	.	TRBJ1-1	TRBV10-3	CAIRENIGTVNAFF	TGTGCCATCAGAGAAAATATTGGGACAGTCAACGCTTTCTTT
.	.	TRBJ2-6	TRBV18	CASSFGQGGANVLTF	TGTGCCAGCTCATTCGGACAAGGCGGGGCCAACGTCCTGACTTTC
.	once	TRBJ1-1	TRBV6-5	CASSPTLNTEAFF	TGTGCCAGCAGTCCAACACTGAACACTGAAGCTTTCTTT
.	.	TRBJ1-5	TRBV4-1	CASSQIETGLGQPQHF	TGCGCCAGCAGCCAGATTGAGACAGGTCTCGGGCAGCCCCAGCATTTT
TRBD1	.	TRBJ1-1	TRBV19	CASRNTFRQGGNTEAFF	TGTGCCAGCCGAAATACCTTTCGACAGGGTGGGAACACTGAAGCTTTCTTT
.	.	TRBJ1-1	TRBV6-2/TRBV6-3	CASSHQGNEAFF	TGTGCCAGCAGTCACCAGGGGAATGAAGCTTTCTTT
.	.	TRBJ1-1	TRBV5-1	CASSGGDTEAFF	TGCGCCAGCAGCGGAGGAGACACTGAAGCTTTCTTT
.	.	TRBJ1-6	TRBV5-6	CASSSDRFYNSPLHF	TGTGCCAGCAGCTCAGACAGATTCTATAATTCACCCCTCCACTTT
.	.	TRBJ1-5	TRBV2	CASSDRGLNQPQHF	TGTGCCAGCAGTGACAGGGGCCTCAATCAGCCCCAGCATTTT
.	.	TRBJ2-6	TRBV2	CASSEGAGGANVLTF	TGTGCCAGCAGTGAAGGGGCAGGGGGGGCCAACGTCCTGACTTTC
TRBD1	.	TRBJ1-2	TRBV29-1	CSVDRGDRGYGYTF	TGCAGCGTGGACCGCGGGGACAGGGGCTATGGCTACACCTTC
.	.	TRBJ1-2	TRBV6-5	CASSYPRRGDGYTF	TGTGCCAGCAGTTACCCACGCAGGGGAGATGGCTACACCTTC
.	.	TRBJ1-5	TRBV7-9	CASSRGGGYEPQHF	TGTGCCAGCAGCCGTGGCGGGGGGTATGAGCCCCAGCATTTT
.	.	TRBJ2-3	TRBV13	CASSLGRGLAHTDTQYF	TGTGCCAGCAGCTTAGGCCGCGGCCTAGCGCACACAGATACGCAGTATTTT
TRBD1	once	TRBJ1-5	TRBV7-8	CASSSRDRGPYSNQPQHF	TGTGCCAGCAGCTCCCGGGACAGGGGCCCTTATAGCAATCAGCCCCAGCATTTT
TRBD1	.	TRBJ2-5	TRBV7-7	CASSLVGTGGTQYF	TGTGCCAGCAGCTTAGTGGGGACAGGTGGCACCCAGTACTTC
TRBD2	.	TRBJ2-5	TRBV6-1	CASSAPGGGTFRTQYF	TGTGCCAGCAGTGCCCCTGGGGGGGGAACCTTTCGGACCCAGTACTTC
TRBD2	.	TRBJ2-2	TRBV4-2	CASSYRLAGGGTGELFF	TGTGCCAGCAGCTACCGACTAGCGGGCGGAGGGACCGGGGAGCTGTTTTTT
.	.	TRBJ2-5	TRBV7-8	CASSLARGTIGIGETQYF	TGTGCCAGCAGCTTAGCGCGGGGCACTATTGGGATTGGAGAGACCCAGTACTTC
.	.	TRBJ1-5	TRBV6-2/TRBV6-3	CASSYSIDRWRGNQPQHF	TGTGCCAGCAGTTACTCGATTGACAGGTGGAGAGGCAATCAGCCCCAGCATTTT
.	.	TRBJ2-5	TRBV7-2	CASSDSSHSGETQYF	TGTGCCAGCAGCGACTCAAGCCACTCGGGGGAGACCCAGTACTTC
TRBD1	.	TRBJ1-2	TRBV18	CASSQDRGRSYGYTF	TGTGCCAGCTCACAAGACAGGGGGCGAAGCTATGGCTACACCTTC
.	.	TRBJ1-3	TRBV24-1	CATSGSGSGNTIYF	TGTGCCACCAGTGGGTCAGGGTCTGGAAACACCATATATTTT
TRBD2	.	TRBJ2-2	TRBV11-2	CASSMEAGGPTTGELFF	TGTGCCAGCAGCATGGAAGCGGGGGGCCCTACAACCGGGGAGCTGTTTTTT
.	.	TRBJ2-2	TRBV18	CASSSSLQGNTGELFF	TGTGCCAGCTCCTCGTCCCTCCAGGGTAACACCGGGGAGCTGTTTTTT
.	.	TRBJ1-3	TRBV7-9	CASSSDITGNTIYF	TGTGCCAGCAGCTCCGACATAACGGGAAACACCATATATTTT
TRBD1	.	TRBJ1-2	TRBV30	CAWSGGTGLGYTF	TGTGCCTGGAGTGGAGGGACAGGGCTTGGCTACACCTTC
.	.	TRBJ1-2	TRBV27	CASSLRGSESNYGYTF	TGTGCCAGCAGTTTAAGGGGCTCAGAATCTAACTATGGCTACACCTTC
.	.	TRBJ1-6	TRBV28	CASSPPGRANSPLHF	TGTGCCAGCAGTCCCCCGGGGAGGGCAAATTCACCCCTCCACTTT
.	.	TRBJ1-2	TRBV5-6	CASSPLGGNYGYTF	TGTGCCAGCAGCCCCCTAGGGGGTAACTATGGCTACACCTTC
.	.	TRBJ1-1	TRBV10-3	CAISGGLSLNTEAFF	TGTGCCATCAGTGGGGGGCTATCCCTGAACACTGAAGCTTTCTTT
.	.	TRBJ2-5	TRBV5-4	CAIRQVEETQYF	TGTGCCATTCGACAGGTCGAGGAGACCCAGTACTTC
.	.	TRBJ1-1	TRBV6-6	CASTIRSGASTEAFF	TGTGCCAGCACTATAAGGTCAGGGGCGAGCACTGAAGCTTTCTTT
.	.	TRBJ1-3	TRBV7-9	CASSLGGAVSGNTIYF	TGTGCCAGCAGCTTAGGTGGAGCAGTCTCTGGAAACACCATATATTTT
TRBD2	.	TRBJ2-4	TRBV19	CASSIDLGVAGGRIAKNIQYF	TGTGCCAGTAGTATAGACCTCGGGGTAGCGGGGGGGCGCATCGCCAAAAACATTCAGTACTTC
TRBD1	.	TRBJ2-1	TRBV3-1/TRBV3-2	CASSPGQGYNEQFF	TGTGCCAGCAGTCCGGGACAGGGTTATAATGAGCAGTTCTTC
.	once	TRBJ1-2	TRBV21-1	CASSFPGLTF	TGTGCCAGCAGCTTTCCAGGGTTAACCTTC
TRBD1	.	TRBJ1-1	TRBV28	CASSLTGPNTEAFF	TGTGCCAGCAGTTTGACAGGGCCGAACACTGAAGCTTTCTTT
.	.	TRBJ1-1	TRBV29-1	CSALDRSTEAFF	TGCAGCGCCTTAGACAGGTCCACTGAAGCTTTCTTT
TRBD1	.	TRBJ2-6	TRBV25-1	CATRDRGVSGANVLTF	TGTGCCACCCGGGACAGGGGAGTCTCTGGGGCCAACGTCCTGACTTTC
.	.	TRBJ1-3	TRBV6-6	CASSRSQWADSGNTIYF	TGTGCCAGCAGTCGCTCCCAATGGGCCGACTCTGGAAACACCATATATTTT
.	.	TRBJ1-1	TRBV9	CASTPQGLNTEAFF	TGTGCCAGTACCCCACAGGGACTGAACACTGAAGCTTTCTTT
.	.	TRBJ1-5	TRBV13	CASSLGWTLLRGNQPQHF	TGTGCCAGCAGCTTAGGATGGACACTCCTTAGGGGCAATCAGCCCCAGCATTTT
TRBD2	.	TRBJ2-3	TRBV2	CASSENPGLAGGRTDTQYF	TGTGCCAGCAGTGAAAACCCAGGCTTAGCGGGGGGGCGGACAGATACGCAGTATTTT